This T cell receptor beta chain was sequenced in a study of beta chain features in type 1 diabetes. General study results and limits: When Type 1 diabetes patients were examined, their TCRB CDR3s proved moderately but significantly shorter in all four CD4+ subsets.

This clone has more than one count but fewer than ten. Its target is not known. The CDR3 consists of 15 residues. Losses at the gene ends were 2 bases for V and 1 base for J; bases not matched to a gene: 0. CDR1 is MGHDK and CDR2 is SYGVNS in the germline V gene. Of the isolated RNA, all was reverse transcribed, and so the sequenced material was expressed TCRB transcripts. Method: immunoSEQ multiplex PCR; TCRdb's copy keeps in-frame clones and lacks some. The repertoire holds about 340,000 clones, with around 9.7% as singletons. The receptor was derived from a man aged 25 to 45 with type 1 diabetes. Sequences were obtained from central memory CD4+ T cells from blood. The rearrangement joins TRBV25-1 to TRBJ2-3; 10 bases fit TRBD2. The CDR3 DNA is TGTGCCAGCAGTGAACTAGCGGGGGGCACAGATACGCAGTATTTT. It codes for CASSELAGGTDTQYF.